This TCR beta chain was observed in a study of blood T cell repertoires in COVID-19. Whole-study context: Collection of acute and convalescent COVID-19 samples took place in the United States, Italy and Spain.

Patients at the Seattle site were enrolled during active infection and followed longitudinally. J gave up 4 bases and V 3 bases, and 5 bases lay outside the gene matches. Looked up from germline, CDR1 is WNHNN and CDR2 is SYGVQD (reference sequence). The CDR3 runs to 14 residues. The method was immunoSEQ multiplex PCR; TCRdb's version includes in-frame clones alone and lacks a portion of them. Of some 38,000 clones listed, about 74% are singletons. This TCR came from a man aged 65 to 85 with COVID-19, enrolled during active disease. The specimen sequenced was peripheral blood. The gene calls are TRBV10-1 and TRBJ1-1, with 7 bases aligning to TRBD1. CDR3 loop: CASSEYRGTTEAFF. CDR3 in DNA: TGCGCCAGCAGTGAATACAGGGGCACCACTGAAGCTTTCTTT.